Described below is a single T cell receptor beta chain sequence and its context. Ten or more counts support this clonotype. Which antigen it targets is not known. Nothing much larger sits one base from this clone, and base qualities are not available. This sample is part of a study of T cells after yellow fever vaccination (dated by TCRdb to between 2018 and 2021). With regard to the full study: The SMART-Seq v4 Ultra Low Input RNA kit was used to prepare libraries from fractions with low cell numbers. To follow T-cell clones before and after both primary and booster YFV17D yellow fever vaccination, bulk TCR alpha and beta repertoires underwent longitudinal sequencing. Two healthy male donors made up the cohort, one aged 18 to 29 years and the other aged 30 to 40 years. Blood was drawn at multiple timepoints before and after primary and secondary immunization, with bulk PBMC replicates and cell subsets isolated.

The sample's treatment or condition label is to be understood as: live attenuated yellow fever vaccine strain. At every blood-draw timepoint, two biological replicates of bulk PBMCs were collected. PBMCs were isolated from peripheral blood using a standard Ficoll-Paque protocol. TriZol was used to extract RNA from bulk PBMCs, CD4 and CD8 fractions, and dextramer-positive and dextramer-negative fractions. The cysteine opens and the phenylalanine closes a CDR3 of 14 amino acids. Only the CDR3 DNA stays, 42 bases, in frame from base 1. The germline V gene encodes CDR1 LGHNA and CDR2 YSLEER. V is shortened by 2 bases, J by 2 bases, and the region joining them spans 9 bases. Results the study describes overall, beyond this receptor: Because only two donors were included in the study, the extent to which the findings can be generalized is limited. A small share of clonotypes was detected in both CD4 and CD8 compartments, with the overlap likely arising from convergent recombination. Computational filtering was required because FACS-sorted repertoires could contain abundant contaminating clonotypes from the bulk population. After the booster, most clones that had expanded after primary vaccination were detected again (almost 97% of CD4 and about 88% of CD8), suggesting broad maintenance of memory. Compared with the primary T-cell response, the secondary T-cell response was faster but weaker, reaching its peak on day 5 rather than on day 15.

TCRdb lists the instrument as Illumina NovaSeq 6000. TCR cDNA was synthesized by 5'RACE template switching, through which a universal primer site and unique molecular identifiers were introduced. Priming for cDNA synthesis came from both the TCR alpha and TCR beta constant segments. Two PCR steps were used to amplify libraries, with sample barcodes and sequencing adapters being added in the second step. Sequencing of the libraries was done on either Illumina HiSeq 2500 (2x100 bp) or NovaSeq (2x150 bp). Per the authors' processing: Reads were demultiplexed and collapsed into UMI consensus sequences with MIGEC, and V(D)J alignment was performed with MiXCR. Clonotypes responding to the vaccine were identified with edgeR on replicate PBMC samples, with the criteria of FDR below 0.01 and a log2 fold change above 5 up to day 15. Each bulk clonotype received a CD4 or CD8 identity based on whether the sequenced CD4 or CD8 repertoire contained that clonotype at higher abundance. Clones were called with MiXCR by TCRdb after fastp trimmed the public reads at Q25, and only in-frame beta chains were retained. CDR3 protein duplicates are merged, each entry listing the most common genes and DNA. TCRdb, not the original authors, processed these V and J calls. The table for this sample lists about 250,000 distinct CDR3 sequences; over 3% of them were counted only once. The ten largest account for under 20% of the sample.

The sample consisted of PBMCs, taken 15 days after the yellow fever booster vaccination. The clonotype comes from a man in his late teens or twenties who received the YFV17D yellow fever vaccine. The chain employs TRBV4-3 and TRBJ2-5, and the D gene may be TRBD1, 5 bases matching. The DNA is TGCGCCAGCAGCCAATCTCAGGGTCAAGAGACCCAGTACTTC. This encodes CASSQSQGQETQYF.